This T cell receptor (beta chain) was identified during a study of beta chain features in type 1 diabetes. Expressed TCRB transcripts got sequenced, as all isolated RNA was reverse transcribed. Data came from immunoSEQ multiplex PCR; TCRdb stores just in-frame clones and leaves some out. The sample includes 150,000 to 190,000 clones, around 10% of them seen just once. The CDR3 consists of 15 residues. Trimming left V 0 bases short and J 2 bases short, with 10 bases between. Germline V lookup: CDR1 MNHEY, CDR2 SVGAGI. Based on CD45RO/CCR7/CD25/CD127/CD95/CD27, CD4+ regulatory, stem cell-like memory, naive and central memory cells were sorted.

The sequenced sample consisted of central memory CD4+ T cells from blood. The chain couples TRBV6-5 to TRBJ2-5; no clear D. This clonotype originated in a man aged 18 to 35 in good health. The CDR3 nucleotides read TGTGCCAGCAGTTACTCGTTCAAGTCACAAGAGACCCAGTACTTC. Translating gives CASSYSFKSQETQYF.